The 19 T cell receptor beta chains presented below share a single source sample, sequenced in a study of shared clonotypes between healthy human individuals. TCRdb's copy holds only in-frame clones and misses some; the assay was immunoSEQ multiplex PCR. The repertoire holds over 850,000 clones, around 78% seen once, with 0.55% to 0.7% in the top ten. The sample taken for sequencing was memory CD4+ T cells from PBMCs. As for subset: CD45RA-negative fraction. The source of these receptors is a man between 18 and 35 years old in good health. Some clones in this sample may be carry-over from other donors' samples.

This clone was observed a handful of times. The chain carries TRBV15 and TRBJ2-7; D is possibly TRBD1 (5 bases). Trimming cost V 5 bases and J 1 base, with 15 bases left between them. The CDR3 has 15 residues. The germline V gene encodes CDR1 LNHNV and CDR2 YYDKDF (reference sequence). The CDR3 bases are TGTGCCACCAGCCCCCGAGGTGGGGCTTCCTACGAGCAGTACTTC. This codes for CATSPRGGASYEQYF.

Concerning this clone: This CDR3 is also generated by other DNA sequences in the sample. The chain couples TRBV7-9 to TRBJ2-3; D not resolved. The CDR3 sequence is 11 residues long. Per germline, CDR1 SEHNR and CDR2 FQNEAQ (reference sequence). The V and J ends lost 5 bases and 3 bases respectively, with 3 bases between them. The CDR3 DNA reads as TGTGCCAGCAGCCCTACAGATACGCAGTATTTT. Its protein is CASSPTDTQYF.

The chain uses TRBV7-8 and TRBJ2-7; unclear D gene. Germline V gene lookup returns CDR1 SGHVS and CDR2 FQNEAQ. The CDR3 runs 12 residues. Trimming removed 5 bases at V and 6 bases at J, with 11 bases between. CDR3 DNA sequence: TGTGCCAGCAGCAGAGACCAGACCGAGCAGTACTTC. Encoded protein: CASSRDQTEQYF.

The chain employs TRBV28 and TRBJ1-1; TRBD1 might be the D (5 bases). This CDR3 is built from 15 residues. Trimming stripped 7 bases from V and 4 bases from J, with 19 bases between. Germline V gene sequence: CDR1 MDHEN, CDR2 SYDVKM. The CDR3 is CASTLGPRWGTEAFF. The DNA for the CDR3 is TGTGCCAGCACCCTGGGGCCTAGGTGGGGCACTGAAGCTTTCTTT.

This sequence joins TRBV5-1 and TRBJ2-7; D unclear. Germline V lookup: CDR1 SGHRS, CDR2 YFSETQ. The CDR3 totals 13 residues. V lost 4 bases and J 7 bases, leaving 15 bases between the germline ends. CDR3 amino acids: CASSVGMLGEQYF. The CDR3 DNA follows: TGCGCCAGCAGCGTGGGAATGTTGGGAGAGCAGTACTTC.

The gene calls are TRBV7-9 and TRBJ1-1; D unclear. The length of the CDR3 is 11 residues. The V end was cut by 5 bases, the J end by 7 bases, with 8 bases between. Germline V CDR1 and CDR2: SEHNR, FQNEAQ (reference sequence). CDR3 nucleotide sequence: TGTGCCAGCAGCAATAGCCTTGAAGCTTTCTTT. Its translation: CASSNSLEAFF.

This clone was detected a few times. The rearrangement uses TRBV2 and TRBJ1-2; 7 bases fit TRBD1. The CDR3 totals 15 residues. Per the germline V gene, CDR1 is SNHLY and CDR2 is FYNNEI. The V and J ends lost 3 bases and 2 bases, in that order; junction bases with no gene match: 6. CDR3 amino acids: CASSDPGGGNYGYTF. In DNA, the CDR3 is TGTGCCAGCAGTGACCCGGGAGGGGGCAACTATGGCTACACCTTC.

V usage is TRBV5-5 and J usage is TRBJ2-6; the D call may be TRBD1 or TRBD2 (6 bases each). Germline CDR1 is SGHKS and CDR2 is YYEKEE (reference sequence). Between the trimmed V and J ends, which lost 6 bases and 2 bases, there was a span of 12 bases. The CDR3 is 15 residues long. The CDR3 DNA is TGTGCCAGCAACGAGGGGGGCCCTGGGGCCAACGTCCTGACTTTC. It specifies CASNEGGPGANVLTF.

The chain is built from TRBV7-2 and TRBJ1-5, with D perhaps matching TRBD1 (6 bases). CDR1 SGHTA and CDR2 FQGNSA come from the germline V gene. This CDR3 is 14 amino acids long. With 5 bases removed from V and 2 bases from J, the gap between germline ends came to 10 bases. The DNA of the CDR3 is TGTGCCAGCAGCACCAGACAGGGCAATCAGCCCCAGCATTTT. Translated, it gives CASSTRQGNQPQHF.

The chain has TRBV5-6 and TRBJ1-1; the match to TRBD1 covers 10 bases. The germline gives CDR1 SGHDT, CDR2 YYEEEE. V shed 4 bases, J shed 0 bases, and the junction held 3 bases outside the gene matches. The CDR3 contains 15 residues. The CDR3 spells CASSAGTGVNTEAFF. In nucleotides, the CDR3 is TGTGCCAGCAGCGCCGGGACAGGGGTGAACACTGAAGCTTTCTTT.

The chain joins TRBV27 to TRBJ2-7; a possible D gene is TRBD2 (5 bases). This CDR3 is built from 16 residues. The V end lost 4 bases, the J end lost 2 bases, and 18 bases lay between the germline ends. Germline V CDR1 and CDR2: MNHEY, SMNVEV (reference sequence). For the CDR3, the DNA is TGTGCCAGCAGTTCCAGAGGGTGGACGGAGACCTACGAGCAGTACTTC. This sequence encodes CASSSRGWTETYEQYF.

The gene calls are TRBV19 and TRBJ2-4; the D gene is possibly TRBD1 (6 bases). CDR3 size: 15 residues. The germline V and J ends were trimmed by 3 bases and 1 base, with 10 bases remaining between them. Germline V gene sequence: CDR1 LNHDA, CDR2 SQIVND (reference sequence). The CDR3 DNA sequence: TGTGCCAGTAGTATGTTGGGGGCGGCCAAAAACATTCAGTACTTC. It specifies CASSMLGAAKNIQYF. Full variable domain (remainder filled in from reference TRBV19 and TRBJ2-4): DGGITQSPKYLFRKEGQNVTLSCEQNLNHDAMYWYRQDPGQGLRLIYYSQIVNDFQKGDIAEGYSVSREKKESFPLTVTSAQKNPTAFYLCASSMLGAAKNIQYFGAGTRLSVL.

Here the CDR3 DNA reads TGTGCCAGCAGTTACTTCGGTAGGGACGCCGGGGAGCTGTTTTTT. It translates to CASSYFGRDAGELFF. The chain links TRBV6-5 to TRBJ2-2; D is perhaps TRBD1 or TRBD2 (5 bases each). Looked up from germline, CDR1 is MNHEY and CDR2 is SVGAGI. Trimming stripped 1 base from V and 6 bases from J, with 12 bases between. CDR3 size: 15 residues.

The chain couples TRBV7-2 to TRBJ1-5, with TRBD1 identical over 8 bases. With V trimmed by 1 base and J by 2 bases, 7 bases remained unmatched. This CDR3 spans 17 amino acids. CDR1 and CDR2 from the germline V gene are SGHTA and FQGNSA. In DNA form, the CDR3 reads TGTGCCAGCAGCTTAGTCCCGGACAGGGAAGGCAATCAGCCCCAGCATTTT. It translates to CASSLVPDREGNQPQHF.

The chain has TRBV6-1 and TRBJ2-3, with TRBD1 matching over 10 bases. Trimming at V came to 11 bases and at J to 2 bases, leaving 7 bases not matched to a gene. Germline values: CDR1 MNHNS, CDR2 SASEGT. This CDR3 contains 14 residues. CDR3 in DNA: TGTGCCGCGGCGGGACAGGGGTCCACAGATACGCAGTATTTT. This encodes CAAAGQGSTDTQYF.

The DNA for the CDR3 is TGCGCCAGTTCGTCCGTTGGGTACCAAGAGACCCAGTACTTC. Translated: CASSSVGYQETQYF. This chain links TRBV5-1 with TRBJ2-5; D not certain. The CDR3 consists of 14 residues. The V end was cut by 8 bases, the J end by 0 bases, with 14 bases between. Germline V gene sequence: CDR1 SGHRS, CDR2 YFSETQ.

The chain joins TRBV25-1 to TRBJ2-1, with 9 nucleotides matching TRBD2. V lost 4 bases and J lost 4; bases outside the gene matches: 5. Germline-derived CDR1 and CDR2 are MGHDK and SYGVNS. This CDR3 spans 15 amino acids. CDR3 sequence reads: CASSGLAEWYNEQFF. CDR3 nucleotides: TGTGCCAGCAGTGGACTAGCGGAGTGGTACAATGAGCAGTTCTTC. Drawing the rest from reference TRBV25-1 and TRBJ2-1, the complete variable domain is EADIYQTPRYLVIGTGKKITLECSQTMGHDKMYWYQQDPGMELHLIHYSYGVNSTEKGDLSSESTVSRIRTEHFPLTLESARPSHTSQYLCASSGLAEWYNEQFFGPGTRLTVL.

The CDR3 here is CSVAGGGNAWETQYF. Here the CDR3 DNA reads TGCAGCGTTGCGGGTGGCGGAAACGCATGGGAGACCCAGTACTTC. This chain links TRBV29-1 with TRBJ2-5; D uncertain. The CDR3 has 15 residues. With 4 bases removed from V and 5 bases from J, the gap between germline ends came to 20 bases. Looked up from germline, CDR1 is SQVTM and CDR2 is ANQGSEA. Full variable domain (missing parts from reference TRBV29-1 and TRBJ2-5): SAVISQKPSRDICQRGTSLTIQCQVDSQVTMMFWYRQQPGQSLTLIATANQGSEATYESGFVIDKFPISRPNLTFSTLTVSNMSPEDSSIYLCSVAGGGNAWETQYFGPGTRLLVL.

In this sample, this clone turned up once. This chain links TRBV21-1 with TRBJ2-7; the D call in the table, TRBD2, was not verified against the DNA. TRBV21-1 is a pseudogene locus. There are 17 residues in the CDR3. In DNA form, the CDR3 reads TGTGCCAGCAGCCAAATAGGAGGGCAGGGAATAGCCTACGAGCAGTACTTC. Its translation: CASSQIGGQGIAYEQYF.